This TCR beta chain was obtained from a study of neurological immune-mediated disorders. V dropped 4 bases and J dropped 5; count of bases not matched to a gene: 5. This CDR3 region has 14 residues. Per the germline V gene, CDR1 is SGHRS and CDR2 is YFSETQ. Time point denoted: longitudinal time-point 3. For the unsorted libraries, 2 million PBMCs stored at -80 C served as input. TCRdb re-derived calls from the 5' RACE reads in MiXCR, one entry per CDR3 protein. In the table there are approximately 84,000 distinct CDR3 sequences, 3.5% to 5.5% of which are singletons. This clonotype was seen at least ten times.

The receptor was isolated from a woman aged 60-75 years with multiple sclerosis. Material for sequencing was PBMCs. The chain joins TRBV5-1 to TRBJ2-7; 11 bases are a match to TRBD1. The CDR3 protein is CASSPPGQGDEQYF. For the CDR3, the DNA is TGCGCCAGCAGCCCCCCGGGACAGGGGGACGAGCAGTACTTC.